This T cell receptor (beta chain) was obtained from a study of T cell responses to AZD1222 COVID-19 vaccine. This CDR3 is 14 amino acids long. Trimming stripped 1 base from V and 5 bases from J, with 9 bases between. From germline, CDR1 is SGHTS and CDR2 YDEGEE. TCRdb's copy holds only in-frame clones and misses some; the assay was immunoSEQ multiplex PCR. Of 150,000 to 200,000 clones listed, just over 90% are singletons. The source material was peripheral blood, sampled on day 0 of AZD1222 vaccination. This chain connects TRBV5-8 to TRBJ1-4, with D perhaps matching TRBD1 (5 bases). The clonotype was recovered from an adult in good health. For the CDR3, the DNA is TGTGCCAGCAGCTTGAGGGGAGGAAATGAAAAACTGTTTTTT. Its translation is CASSLRGGNEKLFF.